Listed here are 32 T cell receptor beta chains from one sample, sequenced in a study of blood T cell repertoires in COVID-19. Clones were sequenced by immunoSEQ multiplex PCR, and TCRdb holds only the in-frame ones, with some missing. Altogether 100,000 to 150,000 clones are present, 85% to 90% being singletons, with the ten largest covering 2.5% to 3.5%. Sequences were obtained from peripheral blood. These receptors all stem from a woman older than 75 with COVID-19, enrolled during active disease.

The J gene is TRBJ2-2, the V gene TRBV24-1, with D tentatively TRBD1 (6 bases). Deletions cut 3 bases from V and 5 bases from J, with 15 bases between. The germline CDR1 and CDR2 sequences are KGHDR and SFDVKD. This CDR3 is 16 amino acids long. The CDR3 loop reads CATSDQRGRGTGELFF. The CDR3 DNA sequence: TGTGCCACCAGTGATCAAAGGGGTAGGGGGACCGGGGAGCTGTTTTTT.

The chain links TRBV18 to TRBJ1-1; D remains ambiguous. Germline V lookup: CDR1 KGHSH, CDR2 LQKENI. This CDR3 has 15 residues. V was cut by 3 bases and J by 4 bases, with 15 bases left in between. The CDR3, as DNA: TGTGCCAGCTCACCCCTCTCGGAGTTTGGCACTGAAGCTTTCTTT. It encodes CASSPLSEFGTEAFF.

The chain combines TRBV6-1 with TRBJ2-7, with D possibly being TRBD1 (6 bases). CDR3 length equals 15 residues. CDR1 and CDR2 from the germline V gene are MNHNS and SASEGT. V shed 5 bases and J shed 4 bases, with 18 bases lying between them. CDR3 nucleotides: TGTGCCAGCAGTTCCCCGGGACAAGCGCATTACGAGCAGTACTTC. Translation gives CASSSPGQAHYEQYF.

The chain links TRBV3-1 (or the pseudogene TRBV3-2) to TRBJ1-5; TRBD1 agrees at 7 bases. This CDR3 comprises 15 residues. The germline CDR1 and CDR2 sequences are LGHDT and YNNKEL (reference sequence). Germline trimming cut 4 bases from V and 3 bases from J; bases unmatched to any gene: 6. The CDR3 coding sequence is TGTGCCAGCAGCCCTAGACAGGGCTTCAATCAGCCCCAGCATTTT. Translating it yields CASSPRQGFNQPQHF.

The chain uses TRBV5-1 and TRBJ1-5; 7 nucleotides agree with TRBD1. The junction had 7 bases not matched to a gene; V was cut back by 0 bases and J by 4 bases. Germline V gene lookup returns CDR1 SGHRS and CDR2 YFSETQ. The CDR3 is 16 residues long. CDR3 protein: CASSLGPGTENQPQHF. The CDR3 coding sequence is TGCGCCAGCAGCTTGGGTCCCGGGACAGAGAATCAGCCCCAGCATTTT.

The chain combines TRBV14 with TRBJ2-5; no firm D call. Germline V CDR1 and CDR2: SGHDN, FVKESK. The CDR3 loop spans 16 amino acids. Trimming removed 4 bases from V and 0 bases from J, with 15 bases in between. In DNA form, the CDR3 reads TGTGCCAGCAGCCTGAGGATGCAGCGATACCAAGAGACCCAGTACTTC. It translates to CASSLRMQRYQETQYF.

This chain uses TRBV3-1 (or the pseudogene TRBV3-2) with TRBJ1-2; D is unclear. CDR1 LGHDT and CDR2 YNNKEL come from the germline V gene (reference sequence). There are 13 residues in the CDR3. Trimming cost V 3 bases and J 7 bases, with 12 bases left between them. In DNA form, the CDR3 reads TGTGCCAGCAGCCATGGGGAGCCGAGTGGCTACACCTTC. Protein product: CASSHGEPSGYTF.

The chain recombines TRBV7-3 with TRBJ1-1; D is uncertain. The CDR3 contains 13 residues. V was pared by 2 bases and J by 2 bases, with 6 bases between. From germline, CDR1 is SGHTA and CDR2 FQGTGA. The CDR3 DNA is TGTGCCAGCAGCTTATTCTCCAACACTGAAGCTTTCTTT. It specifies CASSLFSNTEAFF.

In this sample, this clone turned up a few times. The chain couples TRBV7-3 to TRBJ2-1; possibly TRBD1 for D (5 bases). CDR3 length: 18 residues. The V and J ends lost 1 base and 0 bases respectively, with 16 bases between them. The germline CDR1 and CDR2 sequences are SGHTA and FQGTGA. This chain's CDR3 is CASSLRVAGKSSYNEQFF. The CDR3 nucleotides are TGTGCCAGCAGCTTAAGAGTCGCAGGGAAGAGCTCCTACAATGAGCAGTTCTTC. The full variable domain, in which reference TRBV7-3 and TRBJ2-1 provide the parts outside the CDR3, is GAGVSQTPSNKVTEKGKYVELRCDPISGHTALYWYRQSLGQGPEFLIYFQGTGAADDSGLPNDRFFAVRPEGSVSTLKIQRTERGDSAVYLCASSLRVAGKSSYNEQFFGPGTRLTVL.

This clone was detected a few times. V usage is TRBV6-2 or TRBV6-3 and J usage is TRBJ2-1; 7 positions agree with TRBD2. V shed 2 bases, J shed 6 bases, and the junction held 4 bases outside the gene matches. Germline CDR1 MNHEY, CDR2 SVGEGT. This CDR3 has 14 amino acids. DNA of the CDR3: TGTGCCAGCAGTTACGTGGCGGGAGTCAATGAGCAGTTCTTC. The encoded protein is CASSYVAGVNEQFF.

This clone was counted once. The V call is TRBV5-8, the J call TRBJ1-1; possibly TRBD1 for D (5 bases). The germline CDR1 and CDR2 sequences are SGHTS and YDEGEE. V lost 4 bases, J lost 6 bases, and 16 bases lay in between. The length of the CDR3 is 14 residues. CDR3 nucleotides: TGTGCCAGCAGCGACGGGACTATTGGGCCTGAAGCTTTCTTT. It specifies CASSDGTIGPEAFF.

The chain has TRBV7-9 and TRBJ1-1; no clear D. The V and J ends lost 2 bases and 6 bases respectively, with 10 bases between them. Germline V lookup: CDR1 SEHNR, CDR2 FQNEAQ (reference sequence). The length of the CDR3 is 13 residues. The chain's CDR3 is CASSLIGVAEAFF. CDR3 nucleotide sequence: TGTGCCAGCAGCTTAATTGGAGTGGCTGAAGCTTTCTTT.

The CDR3 here is CASSLGHRGSYEQYF. In nucleotides, the CDR3 is TGTGCCAGCAGCTTAGGGCACAGGGGTTCTTACGAGCAGTACTTC. The rearrangement joins TRBV7-8 to TRBJ2-7; 7 nucleotides agree with TRBD1. J lost 4 bases, V lost 1 base, and 7 bases had no gene match. The CDR3 length is 15 residues. Germline values: CDR1 SGHVS, CDR2 FQNEAQ.

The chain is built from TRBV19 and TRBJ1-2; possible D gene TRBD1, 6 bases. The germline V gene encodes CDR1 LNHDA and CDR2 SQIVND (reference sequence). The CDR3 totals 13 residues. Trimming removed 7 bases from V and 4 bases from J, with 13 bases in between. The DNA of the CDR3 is TGTGCCAGTACCGACAGGAGCCCCTATGGCTACACCTTC. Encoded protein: CASTDRSPYGYTF.

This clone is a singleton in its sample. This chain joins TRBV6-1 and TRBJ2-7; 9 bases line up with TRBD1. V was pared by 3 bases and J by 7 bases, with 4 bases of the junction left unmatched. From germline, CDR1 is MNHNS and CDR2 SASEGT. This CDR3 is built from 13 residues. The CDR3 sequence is CASSDGDREEQYF. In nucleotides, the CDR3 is TGTGCCAGCAGTGACGGGGACAGGGAAGAGCAGTACTTC.

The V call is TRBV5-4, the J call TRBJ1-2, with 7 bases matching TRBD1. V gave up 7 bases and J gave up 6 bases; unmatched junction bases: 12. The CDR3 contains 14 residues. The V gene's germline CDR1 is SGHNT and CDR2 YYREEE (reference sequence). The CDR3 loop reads CASGRQGIPDGYTF. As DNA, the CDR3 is TGTGCCAGCGGCCGACAGGGAATTCCAGATGGCTACACCTTC.

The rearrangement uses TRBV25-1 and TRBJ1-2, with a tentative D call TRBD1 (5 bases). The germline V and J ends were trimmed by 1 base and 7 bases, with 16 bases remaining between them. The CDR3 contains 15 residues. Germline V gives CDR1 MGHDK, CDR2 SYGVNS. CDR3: CASSESLAGVRGYTF. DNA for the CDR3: TGTGCCAGCAGTGAATCCCTCGCGGGGGTACGTGGCTACACCTTC.

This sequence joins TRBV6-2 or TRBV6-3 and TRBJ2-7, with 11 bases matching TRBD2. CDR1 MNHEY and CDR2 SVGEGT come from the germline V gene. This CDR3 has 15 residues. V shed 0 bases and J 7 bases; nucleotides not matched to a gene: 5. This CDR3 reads CASSYSTSGTLEQYF. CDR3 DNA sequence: TGTGCCAGCAGTTACTCGACTAGCGGGACGTTGGAGCAGTACTTC.

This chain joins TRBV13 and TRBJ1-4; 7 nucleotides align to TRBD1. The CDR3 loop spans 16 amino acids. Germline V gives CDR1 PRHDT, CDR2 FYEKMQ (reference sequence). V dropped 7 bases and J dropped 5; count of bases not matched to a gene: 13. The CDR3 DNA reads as TGTGCCAGCACCTCAGGGGGGGGACGGAGGAATGAAAAACTGTTTTTT. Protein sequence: CASTSGGGRRNEKLFF.

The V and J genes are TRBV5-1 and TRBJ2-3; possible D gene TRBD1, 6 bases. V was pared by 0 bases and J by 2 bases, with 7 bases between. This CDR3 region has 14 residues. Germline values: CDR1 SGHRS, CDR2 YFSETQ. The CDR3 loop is CASSLGQVTDTQYF. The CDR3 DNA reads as TGCGCCAGCAGCTTGGGACAGGTCACAGATACGCAGTATTTT.

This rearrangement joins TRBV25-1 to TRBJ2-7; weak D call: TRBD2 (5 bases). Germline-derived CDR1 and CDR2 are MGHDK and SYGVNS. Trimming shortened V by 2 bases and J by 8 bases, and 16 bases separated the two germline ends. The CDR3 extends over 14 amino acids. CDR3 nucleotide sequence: TGTGCCAGCAGTGAAGCCGACATCCTCGGGAAGCAGTACTTC. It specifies CASSEADILGKQYF.

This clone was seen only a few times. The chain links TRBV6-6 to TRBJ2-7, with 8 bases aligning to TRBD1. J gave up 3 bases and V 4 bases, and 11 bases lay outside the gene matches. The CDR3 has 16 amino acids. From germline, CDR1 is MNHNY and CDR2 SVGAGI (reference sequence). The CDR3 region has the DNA TGTGCCAGCAGTTCCCCCACGACAGGGGTTAGCTACGAGCAGTACTTC. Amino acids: CASSSPTTGVSYEQYF.

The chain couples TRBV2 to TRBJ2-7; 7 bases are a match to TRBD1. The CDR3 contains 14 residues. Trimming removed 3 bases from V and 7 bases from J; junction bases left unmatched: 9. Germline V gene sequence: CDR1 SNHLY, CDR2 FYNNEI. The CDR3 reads CASSDDRVGWEQYF. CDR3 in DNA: TGTGCCAGCAGTGACGACAGGGTTGGATGGGAGCAGTACTTC.

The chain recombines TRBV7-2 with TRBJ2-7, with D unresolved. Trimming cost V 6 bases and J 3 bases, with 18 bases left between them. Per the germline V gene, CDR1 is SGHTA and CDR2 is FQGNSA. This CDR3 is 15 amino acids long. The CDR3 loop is CASSSGLDPYYEQYF. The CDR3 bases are TGTGCCAGCAGTTCAGGCCTCGACCCCTACTACGAGCAGTACTTC.

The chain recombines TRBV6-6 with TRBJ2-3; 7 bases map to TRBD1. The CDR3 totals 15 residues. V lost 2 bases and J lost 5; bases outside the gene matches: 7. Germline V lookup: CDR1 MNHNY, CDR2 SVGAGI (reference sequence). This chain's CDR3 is CASSYGQEEKDTQYF. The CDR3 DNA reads TGTGCCAGCAGTTACGGACAGGAAGAAAAAGATACGCAGTATTTT.

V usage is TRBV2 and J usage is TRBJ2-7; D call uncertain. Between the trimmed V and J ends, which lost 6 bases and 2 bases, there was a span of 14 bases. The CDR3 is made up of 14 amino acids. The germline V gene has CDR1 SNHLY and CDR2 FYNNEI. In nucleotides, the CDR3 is TGTGCCAGCAGGATCTCCCCTGGCCCCTACGAGCAGTACTTC. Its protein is CASRISPGPYEQYF.

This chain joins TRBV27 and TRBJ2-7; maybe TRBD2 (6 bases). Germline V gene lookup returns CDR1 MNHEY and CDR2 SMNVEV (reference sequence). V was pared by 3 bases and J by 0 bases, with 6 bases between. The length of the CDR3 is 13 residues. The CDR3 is CASSLGGSYEQYF. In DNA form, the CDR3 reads TGTGCCAGCAGTTTGGGGGGCTCCTACGAGCAGTACTTC.

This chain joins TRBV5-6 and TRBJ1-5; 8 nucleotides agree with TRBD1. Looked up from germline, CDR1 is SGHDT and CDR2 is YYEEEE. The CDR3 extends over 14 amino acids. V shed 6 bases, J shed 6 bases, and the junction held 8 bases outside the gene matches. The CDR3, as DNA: TGTGCCAGCACCTCCGCAGGGGGCGGTCAGCCCCAGCATTTT. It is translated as CASTSAGGGQPQHF.

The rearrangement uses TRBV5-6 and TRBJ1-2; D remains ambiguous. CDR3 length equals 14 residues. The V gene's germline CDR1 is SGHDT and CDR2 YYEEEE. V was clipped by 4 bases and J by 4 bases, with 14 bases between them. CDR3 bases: TGTGCCAGCAGCCAGCTAGGTTTCCTCTATGGCTACACCTTC. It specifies CASSQLGFLYGYTF. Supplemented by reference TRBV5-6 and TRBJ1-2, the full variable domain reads DAGVTQSPTHLIKTRGQQVTLRCSPKSGHDTVSWYQQALGQGPQFIFQYYEEEERQRGNFPDRFSGHQFPNYSSELNVNALLLGDSALYLCASSQLGFLYGYTFGSGTRLTVV.

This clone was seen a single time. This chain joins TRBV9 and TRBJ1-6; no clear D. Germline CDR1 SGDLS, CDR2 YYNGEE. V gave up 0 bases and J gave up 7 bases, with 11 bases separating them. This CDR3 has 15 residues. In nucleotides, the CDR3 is TGTGCCAGCAGCGTAGAGTCGTTCGGGAATTCACCCCTCCACTTT. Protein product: CASSVESFGNSPLHF.

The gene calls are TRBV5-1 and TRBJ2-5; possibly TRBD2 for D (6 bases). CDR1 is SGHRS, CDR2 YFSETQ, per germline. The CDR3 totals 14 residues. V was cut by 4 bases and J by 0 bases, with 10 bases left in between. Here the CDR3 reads CASSPGAYQETQYF. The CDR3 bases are TGCGCCAGCAGCCCGGGAGCCTACCAAGAGACCCAGTACTTC.

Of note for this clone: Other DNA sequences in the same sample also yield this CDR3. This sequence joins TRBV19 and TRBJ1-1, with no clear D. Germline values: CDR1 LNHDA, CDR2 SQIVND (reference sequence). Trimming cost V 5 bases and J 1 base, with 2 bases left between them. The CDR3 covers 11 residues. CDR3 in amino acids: CASSQNTEAFF. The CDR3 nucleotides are TGTGCCAGTAGTCAGAACACTGAAGCTTTCTTT. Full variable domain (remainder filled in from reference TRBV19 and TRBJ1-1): DGGITQSPKYLFRKEGQNVTLSCEQNLNHDAMYWYRQDPGQGLRLIYYSQIVNDFQKGDIAEGYSVSREKKESFPLTVTSAQKNPTAFYLCASSQNTEAFFGQGTRLTVV.